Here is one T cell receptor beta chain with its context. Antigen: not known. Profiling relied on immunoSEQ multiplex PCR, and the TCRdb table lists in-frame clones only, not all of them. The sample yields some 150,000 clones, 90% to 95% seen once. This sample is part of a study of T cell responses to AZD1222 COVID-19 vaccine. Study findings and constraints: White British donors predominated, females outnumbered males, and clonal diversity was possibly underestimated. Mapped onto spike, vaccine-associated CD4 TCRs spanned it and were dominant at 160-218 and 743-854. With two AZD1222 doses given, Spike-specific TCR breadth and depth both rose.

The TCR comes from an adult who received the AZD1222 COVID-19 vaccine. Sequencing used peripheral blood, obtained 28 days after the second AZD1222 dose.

The CDR3 is CASSRDSGGQFF. The CDR3 nucleotides are TGCGCCAGCAGCCGCGACTCCGGTGGGCAGTTCTTC. The chain recombines TRBV5-1 with TRBJ2-1; the D is unclear. The CDR3 runs 12 residues. V was pared by 4 bases and J by 12 bases, with 14 bases between. Looked up from germline, CDR1 is SGHRS and CDR2 is YFSETQ.